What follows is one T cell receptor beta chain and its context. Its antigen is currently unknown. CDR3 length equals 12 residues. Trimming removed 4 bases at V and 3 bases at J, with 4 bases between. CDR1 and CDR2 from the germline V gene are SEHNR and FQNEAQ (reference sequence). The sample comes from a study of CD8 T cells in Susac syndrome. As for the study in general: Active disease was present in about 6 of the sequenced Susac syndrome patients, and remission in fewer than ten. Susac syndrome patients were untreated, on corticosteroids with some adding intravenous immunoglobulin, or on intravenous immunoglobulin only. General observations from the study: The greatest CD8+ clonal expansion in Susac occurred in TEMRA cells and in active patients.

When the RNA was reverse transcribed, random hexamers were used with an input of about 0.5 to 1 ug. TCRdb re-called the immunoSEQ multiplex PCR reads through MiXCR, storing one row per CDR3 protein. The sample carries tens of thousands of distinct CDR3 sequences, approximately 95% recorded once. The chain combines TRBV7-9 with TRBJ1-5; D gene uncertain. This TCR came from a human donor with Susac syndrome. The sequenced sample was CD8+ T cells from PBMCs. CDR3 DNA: TGTGCCAGCAGCTCCGACAATCAGCCCCAGCATTTT. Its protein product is CASSSDNQPQHF.